This TCR beta chain appears in the sequencing data of a study of identical twins. Study-wide results and limits: There was more out-of-frame TCR alpha sharing in monozygotic twins than models estimated. Its conclusions, products of cross-sectional statistical analysis, did not come from following the same donors.

CDR3 size: 14 residues. V trimming: 5 bases; J trimming: 7 bases; junction bases outside the gene matches: 5. The table lists this clonotype with many counts. Its cognate antigen is unknown. TCRdb independently ran MiXCR on the 5' RACE reads; one entry per CDR3 protein. Of a few hundred thousand distinct CDR3 sequences listed, under 9% were seen once; the top ten hold around 2.1%. These records were also assigned to another study, of yellow fever vaccine responses in identical twins. In that study: Reports say the vaccine T cell response in twins looked partly convergent and partly personalized.

Specimen: memory (CD45RO+) T cells sorted from blood. The chain is built from TRBV12-3 or TRBV12-4 and TRBJ1-2; 12 bases fit TRBD1. This clonotype was sampled from a woman under 30 in good health. CDR3 in DNA: TGTGCCAGCAGTCGGGACAGGGGGCGAAGTGGCTACACCTTC. Translation: CASSRDRGRSGYTF.